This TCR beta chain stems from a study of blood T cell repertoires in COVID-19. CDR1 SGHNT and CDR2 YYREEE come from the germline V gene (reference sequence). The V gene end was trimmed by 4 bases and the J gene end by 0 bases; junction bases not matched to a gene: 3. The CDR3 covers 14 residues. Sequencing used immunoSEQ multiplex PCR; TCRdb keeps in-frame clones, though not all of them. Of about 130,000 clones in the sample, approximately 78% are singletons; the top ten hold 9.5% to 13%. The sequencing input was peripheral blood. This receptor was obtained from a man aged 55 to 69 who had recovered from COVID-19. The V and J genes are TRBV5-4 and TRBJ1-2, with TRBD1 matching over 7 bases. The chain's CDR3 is CASSPGTANYGYTF. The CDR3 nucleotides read TGTGCCAGCAGCCCGGGGACAGCTAACTATGGCTACACCTTC.